This T cell receptor (beta chain) was observed in a study of T cells after yellow fever vaccination. A universal primer site and UMIs were added as TCR cDNA was made by 5'RACE template switching. TCRdb fed the 5' RACE reads into MiXCR, producing one record per CDR3 protein. Of under 150,000 distinct CDR3 sequences in the sample, about 7.7% were seen once. Trimming took off 5 bases at V and 0 bases at J, with 12 bases between the two ends. Germline CDR1 is SEHNR and CDR2 is FQNEAQ (reference sequence). The CDR3 extends over 15 amino acids. This clonotype has a count of ten or more. The chain joins TRBV7-9 to TRBJ2-3; D is undetermined. This specimen consisted of CD4+ T cells sorted from PBMCs, obtained 5 days after the yellow fever booster vaccination. The source of this sequence is a man under 40 who received the YFV17D yellow fever vaccine. The CDR3 protein is CASSPRPFSTDTQYF. CDR3 nucleotide sequence: TGTGCCAGCAGCCCCCGGCCGTTTAGCACAGATACGCAGTATTTT.